Following are 24 T cell receptor beta chains from one sample sequenced in a study of T cell changes during pregnancy in multiple sclerosis. Clones were sequenced by immunoSEQ multiplex PCR, and TCRdb holds only the in-frame ones, with some missing. The sample carries around 56,000 clones, approximately 90% recorded once. The material sequenced was peripheral blood, taken in the third trimester of pregnancy. These receptors originate from a female donor in good health, enrolled as a control in a pregnancy study.

As for this clone: At one end the junction does not follow the germline gene, possibly because of a read error. The V and J genes are TRBV4-3 and TRBJ2-7; 8 bases are a match to TRBD2. The CDR3 spans 17 residues. CDR1 and CDR2 from the germline V gene are LGHNA and YSLEER. The CDR3: CASSLTLMREVPYEQYF. The CDR3 DNA reads TGCGCCAGCAGCCTTACCTTGATGCGGGAGGTACCCTATGAGCAGTACTTC.

The chain couples TRBV18 to TRBJ2-3, with 10 bases lining up with TRBD1. CDR1 is KGHSH and CDR2 is LQKENI in the germline V gene. The CDR3 contains 15 residues. V lost 3 bases and J lost 5; bases outside the gene matches: 5. CDR3 sequence (DNA): TGTGCCAGCTCACCCCCGGGACAGGGGAAAGATACGCAGTATTTT. Amino acids: CASSPPGQGKDTQYF.

The chain has TRBV4-2 and TRBJ1-2; 11 nucleotides line up with TRBD1. The CDR3 has 15 amino acids. V lost 2 bases to trimming and J lost 3 bases; unmatched junction nucleotides: 2. Germline loops: CDR1 LGHNA, CDR2 YNFKEQ. The CDR3 region has the DNA TGTGCCAGCAGCCAACCGGGACAGGGGGACTATGGCTACACCTTC. This sequence encodes CASSQPGQGDYGYTF.

This sequence joins TRBV5-4 and TRBJ1-1, with D possibly TRBD1 on 5 matching bases. CDR3 size: 17 residues. V shed 4 bases and J shed 0 bases, with 19 bases lying between them. CDR1 is SGHNT and CDR2 is YYREEE in the germline V gene (reference sequence). CDR3 sequence (DNA): TGTGCCAGCAGCCCAAAGGGGTCCGGAGTCATGAACACTGAAGCTTTCTTT. Protein: CASSPKGSGVMNTEAFF.

The chain uses TRBV6-6 and TRBJ2-1; 9 nucleotides agree with TRBD2. From germline, CDR1 is MNHNY and CDR2 SVGAGI (reference sequence). V shed 0 bases and J 10 bases; nucleotides not matched to a gene: 10. CDR3 length: 16 amino acids. The CDR3 here is CASSYSTGGGAREQFF. Here the CDR3 DNA reads TGTGCCAGCAGTTACTCGACCGGCGGGGGGGCTAGGGAGCAGTTCTTC.

V is TRBV9 and J is TRBJ2-7; D gene unclear. Germline CDR1 is SGDLS and CDR2 is YYNGEE. V gave up 0 bases and J gave up 5 bases, with 9 bases separating them. The CDR3 is made up of 13 amino acids. As DNA, the CDR3 is TGTGCCAGCAGCGTAGGACAAAGCAACGAGCAGTACTTC. This codes for CASSVGQSNEQYF.

The chain employs TRBV7-2 and TRBJ1-5; D perhaps matches TRBD1 (5 bases). The CDR3 loop spans 14 amino acids. V lost 1 base and J 7 bases, leaving 11 bases between the germline ends. Germline-derived CDR1 and CDR2 are SGHTA and FQGNSA. The CDR3, as DNA: TGTGCCAGCAGCTTAGTACCAGGGCAGCAGCCCCAGCATTTT. This translates into CASSLVPGQQPQHF. The complete variable domain, with remaining parts taken from reference TRBV7-2 and TRBJ1-5, reads GAGVSQSPSNKVTEKGKDVELRCDPISGHTALYWYRQSLGQGLEFLIYFQGNSAPDKSGLPSDRFSAERTGGSVSTLTIQRTQQEDSAVYLCASSLVPGQQPQHFGDGTRLSIL.

The chain links TRBV18 to TRBJ1-1, with a tentative D call TRBD1 (5 bases). Germline values: CDR1 KGHSH, CDR2 LQKENI. V was trimmed by 5 bases and J by 7 bases, leaving 8 bases between them. The CDR3 totals 11 residues. The CDR3 reads CASSTGGEAFF. The CDR3 DNA follows: TGTGCCAGCTCAACCGGGGGTGAAGCTTTCTTT.

V and J are TRBV7-2 and TRBJ2-5; 12 nucleotides align to TRBD2. The ends lost 4 bases at V and 5 bases at J; junction bases unmatched: 11. In germline, CDR1 is SGHTA, CDR2 FQGNSA. The CDR3 loop spans 17 amino acids. CDR3 in DNA: TGTGCCAGCAGCTACAGACCGGGACTAGCGGGTAGGGAGACCCAGTACTTC. This codes for CASSYRPGLAGRETQYF. Together with reference TRBV7-2 and TRBJ2-5, the CDR3 gives the full variable domain: GAGVSQSPSNKVTEKGKDVELRCDPISGHTALYWYRQSLGQGLEFLIYFQGNSAPDKSGLPSDRFSAERTGGSVSTLTIQRTQQEDSAVYLCASSYRPGLAGRETQYFGPGTRLLVL.

This chain joins TRBV5-4 and TRBJ2-5; maybe TRBD2 (7 bases). The CDR3 consists of 13 residues. Germline CDR1 and CDR2: SGHNT and YYREEE (reference sequence). The V end lost 4 bases, the J end lost 3 bases, and 10 bases lay between the germline ends. CDR3 sequence reads: CASSQGGEETQYF. For the CDR3, the DNA is TGTGCCAGCAGCCAAGGGGGGGAAGAGACCCAGTACTTC.

The chain links TRBV29-1 to TRBJ1-3; 8 bases map to TRBD1. The germline CDR1 and CDR2 sequences are SQVTM and ANQGSEA. Trimming took 1 base from V and 5 from J; bases not matched to a gene: 7. The CDR3 loop spans 15 amino acids. The CDR3 bases are TGCAGCGTTGAAGGTCTCAGGACAGGGAGAAACACCATATATTTT. Translated, it gives CSVEGLRTGRNTIYF.

The chain employs TRBV18 and TRBJ1-5; D gene ambiguous. Germline V gene lookup returns CDR1 KGHSH and CDR2 LQKENI. The CDR3 has 16 amino acids. Deletions cut 3 bases from V and 0 bases from J, with 12 bases between. The CDR3 spells CASSPGMGGSNQPQHF. The CDR3 region has the DNA TGTGCCAGCTCACCGGGTATGGGAGGTAGCAATCAGCCCCAGCATTTT.

The rearrangement joins TRBV18 to TRBJ1-3, with D possibly matching TRBD1 (6 bases). This CDR3 comprises 18 residues. Trimming left V 5 bases short and J 4 bases short, with 24 bases between. CDR1 is KGHSH and CDR2 is LQKENI in the germline V gene. The CDR3 nucleotides read TGTGCCAGCTCATCGCCGGGGACACTCCTCCGTCGAGGAAACACCATATATTTT. Amino acids: CASSSPGTLLRRGNTIYF.

The genes are TRBV21-1 and TRBJ2-7; the table's D gene call, TRBD2, was not cross checked with the DNA. TRBV21-1 is reported as a pseudogene. This CDR3 has 19 amino acids. The CDR3 is CASSLVREPFYPSPYEQYF. The CDR3, as DNA: TGTGCCAGCAGCCTTGTTCGGGAGCCTTTTTATCCGTCCCCTTACGAGCAGTACTTC.

The V gene is TRBV7-9, the J gene TRBJ2-4; TRBD2 aligns across 11 bases. There are 18 residues in the CDR3. Germline V gene lookup returns CDR1 SEHNR and CDR2 FQNEAQ (reference sequence). V was pared by 3 bases and J by 0 bases, with 7 bases of the junction left unmatched. The CDR3 bases are TGTGCCAGCAGCTTTAGCGGGAGGGCCGACTTAGCCAAAAACATTCAGTACTTC. Translation gives CASSFSGRADLAKNIQYF.

The rearrangement uses TRBV25-1 and TRBJ2-5; 14 positions match TRBD2. Germline CDR1 is MGHDK and CDR2 is SYGVNS. J gave up 5 bases and V 7 bases, and 3 bases lay outside the gene matches. The CDR3 has 14 amino acids. This CDR3 is CASTTSGRAETQYF. CDR3 sequence (DNA): TGTGCCAGCACGACTAGCGGGAGGGCCGAGACCCAGTACTTC.

The chain combines TRBV18 with TRBJ1-6; possibly TRBD1 for D (6 bases). The CDR3 covers 15 residues. Per the germline V gene, CDR1 is KGHSH and CDR2 is LQKENI. Trimming stripped 5 bases from V and 8 bases from J, with 16 bases between. CDR3 sequence: CASSSHGGRDSPLHF. CDR3 nucleotide sequence: TGTGCCAGCTCATCCCACGGGGGGCGAGATTCACCCCTCCACTTT.

The V gene is TRBV28, the J gene TRBJ2-7; 8 positions agree with TRBD1. With 5 bases clipped from V and 4 bases from J, the junction kept 7 bases outside the gene matches. Germline V CDR1 and CDR2: MDHEN, SYDVKM. CDR3 size: 14 residues. CDR3 loop: CASSPRDRSYEQYF. CDR3 DNA sequence: TGTGCCAGCAGTCCTCGGGACAGGAGTTACGAGCAGTACTTC.

J is TRBJ2-7 and V is TRBV5-6, with D tentatively TRBD1 (6 bases). V was cut by 4 bases and J by 0 bases, with 14 bases left in between. The CDR3 runs to 15 residues. Germline CDR1 is SGHDT and CDR2 is YYEEEE. CDR3 sequence (DNA): TGTGCCAGCAGCCCTGGGGTGGACAGCTCCTACGAGCAGTACTTC. Amino acid sequence: CASSPGVDSSYEQYF.

This clone occurred once. The rearrangement uses TRBV4-3 and TRBJ2-5; 13 nucleotides match TRBD2. The CDR3 extends over 19 amino acids. After removal of 0 bases from V and 4 bases from J, the junction contained 11 bases not matched to a gene. Germline CDR1 is LGHNA and CDR2 is YSLEER. The CDR3 spells CASSQDTPGLAGVGETQYF. DNA for the CDR3: TGCGCCAGCAGCCAAGATACCCCCGGACTAGCGGGAGTAGGAGAGACCCAGTACTTC.

The genes are TRBV28 and TRBJ2-1, with a tentative D call TRBD2 (6 bases). V was shortened by 3 bases and J by 4 bases, with 13 bases between the two germline ends. Germline CDR1 is MDHEN and CDR2 is SYDVKM. This CDR3 contains 15 residues. The CDR3 region is CASSFALADYNEQFF. CDR3 DNA sequence: TGTGCCAGCAGTTTCGCTTTAGCGGATTACAATGAGCAGTTCTTC. The whole variable domain, remainder taken from reference TRBV28 and TRBJ2-1, is DVKVTQSSRYLVKRTGEKVFLECVQDMDHENMFWYRQDPGLGLRLIYFSYDVKMKEKGDIPEGYSVSREKKERFSLILESASTNQTSMYLCASSFALADYNEQFFGPGTRLTVL.

The chain has TRBV6-5 and TRBJ2-1, with D hard to call. CDR3 size: 11 residues. CDR1 MNHEY and CDR2 SVGAGI come from the germline V gene. V lost 7 bases, J lost 7 bases, and 8 bases lay in between. For the CDR3, the DNA is TGTGCCAGCACCCAGTTAAATGAGCAGTTCTTC. Protein product: CASTQLNEQFF.

This clone was seen once. The gene calls are TRBV5-8 and TRBJ2-3; 12 bases line up with TRBD2. The CDR3 covers 17 residues. The germline V gene has CDR1 SGHTS and CDR2 YDEGEE. The V and J ends lost 1 base and 3 bases, in that order; junction bases with no gene match: 6. The chain's CDR3 is CASSLKASGRGTDTQYF. Written as DNA, the CDR3 is TGTGCCAGCAGCTTGAAAGCTAGCGGGAGGGGGACAGATACGCAGTATTTT.

The chain carries TRBV6-5 and TRBJ1-5; D is perhaps TRBD1 (6 bases). CDR1 and CDR2 (germline): MNHEY, SVGAGI. The CDR3 is 15 amino acids. Trimming removed 0 bases at V and 4 bases at J, with 10 bases between. CDR3 region: CASSYSDSPNQPQHF. CDR3 DNA sequence: TGTGCCAGCAGTTACTCGGACAGCCCTAATCAGCCCCAGCATTTT.